Listed below are T cell receptor beta chains from one sample, sequenced in a study of CD8 T cells in Susac syndrome. One entry per CDR3 protein results from TCRdb running MiXCR on the immunoSEQ multiplex PCR reads. The table lists around 200,000 distinct CDR3 sequences, approximately 95% of them singletons. The sequenced material came from CD4+ T cells from PBMCs. The receptor set was obtained from a human donor with multiple sclerosis. Both conserved end residues are part of each CDR3.

v_call	j_call	cdr3_aa
TRBV20-1	TRBJ2-1	CSASLASGGHNEQFF
TRBV10-3	TRBJ2-1	CAISDRGDNEQFF
TRBV20-1	TRBJ2-5	CSASRGGGRQETQYF
TRBV12-3/TRBV12-4	TRBJ2-3	CASTKEVSTDTQYF
TRBV5-6	TRBJ2-3	CASSPEVGASDTQYF
TRBV20-1	TRBJ2-7	CSARLSYEQYF
TRBV12-3/TRBV12-4	TRBJ1-6	CASRAGRQDNSPLHF
TRBV20-1	TRBJ1-1	CSVSRGTNTEAFF
TRBV12-3/TRBV12-4	TRBJ2-6	CASSSGSGANVLTF
TRBV12-3/TRBV12-4	TRBJ2-1	CASSSEAHGEQFF
TRBV29-1	TRBJ2-5	CSGTKNQETQYF
TRBV29-1	TRBJ2-2	CSVVAGTYTGELFF
TRBV6-2/TRBV6-3	TRBJ1-1	CASSIDGANTEAFF
TRBV9	TRBJ1-4	CTSSVGGADEKLFF
TRBV20-1	TRBJ1-1	CSAQGVTRDTEAFF
TRBV12-3/TRBV12-4	TRBJ1-2	CASSFFSPGQGNYGYTF
TRBV10-3	TRBJ1-6	CATEEILSSPLHF